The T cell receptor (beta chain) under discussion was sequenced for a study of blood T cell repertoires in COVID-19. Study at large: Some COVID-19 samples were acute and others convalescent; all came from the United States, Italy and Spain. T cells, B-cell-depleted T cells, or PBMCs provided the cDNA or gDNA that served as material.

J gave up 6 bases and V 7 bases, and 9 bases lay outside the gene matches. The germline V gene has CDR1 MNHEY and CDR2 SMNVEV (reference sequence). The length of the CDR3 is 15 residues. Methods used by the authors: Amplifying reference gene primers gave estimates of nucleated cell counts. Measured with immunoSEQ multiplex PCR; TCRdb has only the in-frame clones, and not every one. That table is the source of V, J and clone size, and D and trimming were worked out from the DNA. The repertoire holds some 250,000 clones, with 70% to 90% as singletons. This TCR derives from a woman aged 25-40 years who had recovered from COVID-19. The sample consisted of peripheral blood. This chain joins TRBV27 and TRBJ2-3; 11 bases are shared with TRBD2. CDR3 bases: TGTGCCAGCACCCCGACTAGCGGGGACCTCGATACGCAGTATTTT. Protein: CASTPTSGDLDTQYF.